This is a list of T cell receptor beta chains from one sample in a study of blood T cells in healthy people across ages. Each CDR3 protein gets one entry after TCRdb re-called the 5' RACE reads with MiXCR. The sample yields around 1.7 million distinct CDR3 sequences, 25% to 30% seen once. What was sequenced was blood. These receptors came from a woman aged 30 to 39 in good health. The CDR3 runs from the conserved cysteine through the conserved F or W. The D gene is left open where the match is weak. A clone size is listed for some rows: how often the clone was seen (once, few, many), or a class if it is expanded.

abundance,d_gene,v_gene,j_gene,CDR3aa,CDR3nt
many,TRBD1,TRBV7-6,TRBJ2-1,CASSLGAGTGYNEQFF,TGTGCCAGCAGCTTAGGAGCCGGGACAGGGTACAATGAGCAGTTCTTC
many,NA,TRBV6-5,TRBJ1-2,CASSYRGWYGYTF,TGTGCCAGCAGTTATAGGGGATGGTATGGCTACACCTTC
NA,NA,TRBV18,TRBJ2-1,CASSPSTGRNNEQFF,TGTGCCAGCTCACCATCTACAGGCCGTAATAATGAGCAGTTCTTC
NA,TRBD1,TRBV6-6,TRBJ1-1,CASSSPPGGAFF,TGTGCCAGCAGTTCGCCCCCAGGGGGTGCTTTCTTT
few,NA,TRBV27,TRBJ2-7,CASSLSFNSAYEQYF,TGTGCCAGCAGTTTATCGTTTAACAGTGCCTACGAGCAGTACTTC
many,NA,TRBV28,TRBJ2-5,CASSSVRETQYF,TGTGCCAGCAGTTCCGTCAGGGAGACCCAGTACTTC
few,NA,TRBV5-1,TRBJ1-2,CASSYSRGWASGYTF,TGCGCCAGCAGTTATTCCAGGGGATGGGCGTCGGGCTACACCTTC
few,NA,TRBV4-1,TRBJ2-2,CASSSTNLARELFF,TGCGCCAGCAGCTCGACCAACCTGGCCCGGGAGCTGTTTTTT
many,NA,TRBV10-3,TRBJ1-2,CAISESSWGYTF,TGTGCCATCAGTGAGTCGAGTTGGGGCTACACCTTC
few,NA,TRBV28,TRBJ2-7,CASSPLVTETYEQYF,TGTGCCAGCAGTCCTCTCGTGACTGAGACCTACGAGCAGTACTTC
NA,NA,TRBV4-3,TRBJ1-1,CASSKSRNTEAFF,TGCGCCAGCAGCAAGAGCAGGAACACTGAAGCTTTCTTT
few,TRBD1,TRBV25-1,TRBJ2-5,CASSTWGTGQETQYF,TGTGCCAGCAGCACCTGGGGGACAGGGCAAGAGACCCAGTACTTC
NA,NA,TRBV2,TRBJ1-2,CASRVGTDYGFTF,TGTGCCAGCAGAGTCGGGACGGACTATGGCTTCACCTTC
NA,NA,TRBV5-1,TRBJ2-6,CASSLEPGTGANVLTF,TGCGCCAGCAGCTTGGAGCCCGGGACTGGGGCCAACGTCCTGACTTTC
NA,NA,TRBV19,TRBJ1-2,CASSPGESYTF,TGTGCCAGTAGTCCGGGGGAAAGCTACACCTTC
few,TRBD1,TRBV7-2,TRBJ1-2,CASSLDGPRGNYGYTF,TGTGCCAGCAGCTTAGATGGCCCCAGGGGGAACTATGGCTACACCTTC
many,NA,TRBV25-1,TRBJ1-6,CASSPNTGNNNSPLHF,TGTGCCAGCAGTCCCAACACCGGGAATAATAATTCACCCCTCCACTTT
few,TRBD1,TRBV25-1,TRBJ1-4,CASSGGQSATNEKLFF,TGTGCCAGCAGTGGGGGACAGAGTGCAACTAATGAAAAACTGTTTTTT
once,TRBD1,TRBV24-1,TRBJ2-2,CATSARQGPGELFF,TGTGCCACCAGTGCACGACAGGGTCCCGGGGAGCTGTTTTTT
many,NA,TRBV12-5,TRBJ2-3,CASGPQGPDTQYF,TGTGCTAGTGGTCCTCAGGGCCCAGATACGCAGTATTTT
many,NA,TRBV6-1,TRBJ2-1,CASSANAAYNEQFF,TGTGCCAGCTCAGCTAACGCAGCATACAATGAGCAGTTCTTC
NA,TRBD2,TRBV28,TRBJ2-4,CASSLTSVSSQYF,TGTGCCAGCAGTTTGACTAGCGTCTCGTCCCAGTACTTC
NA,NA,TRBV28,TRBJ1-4,CASSGRERKLFF,TGTGCCAGCAGTGGGAGGGAAAGAAAACTGTTTTTT
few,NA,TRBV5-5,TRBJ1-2,CASSLEAGRPGYTF,TGTGCCAGCAGCTTGGAGGCAGGCAGGCCCGGCTACACCTTC
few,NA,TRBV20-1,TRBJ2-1,CSARDGGGELINEQFF,TGCAGTGCTAGAGATGGTGGGGGAGAATTGATAAATGAGCAGTTCTTC
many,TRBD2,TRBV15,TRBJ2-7,CATSRGGTSGTYEQYF,TGTGCCACCAGCAGAGGGGGGACTAGCGGAACCTACGAGCAGTACTTC
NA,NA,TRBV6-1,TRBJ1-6,CASSNDWGTLNSPLHF,TGTGCCAGCAGTAACGACTGGGGGACTCTTAATTCACCCCTCCACTTT
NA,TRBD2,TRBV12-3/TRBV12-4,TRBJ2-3,CASISECGLGGMEGDTQYF,TGTGCCAGCATTTCAGAATGCGGACTGGGGGGGATGGAGGGAGATACGCAGTATTTT
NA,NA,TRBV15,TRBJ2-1,CATSSPDVGYNEQIF,TGTGCCACCAGCAGCCCTGATGTCGGTTACAATGAGCAGATCTTC
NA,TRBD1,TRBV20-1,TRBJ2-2,CSARDPRTGQAEGELFF,TGCAGTGCTAGAGATCCGCGGACGGGACAGGCTGAGGGGGAGCTGTTTTTT
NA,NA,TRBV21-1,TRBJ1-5,CASSKALWEGRNQPQHF,TGTGCCAGCAGCAAAGCGCTTTGGGAGGGACGCAATCAGCCCCAGCATTTT
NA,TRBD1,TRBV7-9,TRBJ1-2,CANSLDVGRGFYGYTF,TGTGCCAACAGCTTAGACGTCGGCAGGGGGTTCTATGGCTACACCTTC
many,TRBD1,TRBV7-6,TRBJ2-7,CASSFSVGGQGTYEQYF,TGTGCCAGCAGCTTTTCGGTCGGCGGACAGGGGACCTACGAGCAGTACTTC
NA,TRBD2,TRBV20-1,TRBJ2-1,CSARETSGRNEQFF,TGCAGTGCTAGAGAGACTAGCGGGAGAAATGAGCAGTTCTTC
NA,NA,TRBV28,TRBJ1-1,CASGALTVNTEAFF,TGTGCCAGCGGGGCGCTGACAGTGAACACTGAAGCTTTCTTT
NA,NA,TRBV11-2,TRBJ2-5,CASSTRARGETQYF,TGTGCCAGCAGCACCCGGGCCCGGGGGGAGACCCAGTACTTC
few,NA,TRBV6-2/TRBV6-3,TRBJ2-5,CASRTDRKETQYF,TGTGCCAGCAGAACTGACAGGAAAGAGACCCAGTACTTC
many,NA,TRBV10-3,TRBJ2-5,CAISDTGSQETQYF,TGTGCCATCAGTGATACTGGTAGCCAGGAGACCCAGTACTTC
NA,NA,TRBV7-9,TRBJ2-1,CVSSLSGRNEQFF,TGTGTCAGCAGCTTATCCGGCAGAAATGAGCAGTTCTTC
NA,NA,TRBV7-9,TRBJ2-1,CASSLVVGEGNGQFF,TGTGCCAGCAGCTTAGTGGTCGGTGAGGGTAATGGGCAGTTCTTC
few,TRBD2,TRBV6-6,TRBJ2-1,CASRVSGGPSYNEQFF,TGTGCCAGCAGAGTTAGCGGGGGGCCTTCCTACAATGAGCAGTTCTTC